This entry lists 8 T cell receptor beta chains sequenced from one sample in a study of TIL therapy for anti-PD-1-resistant metastatic lung cancer. The time point is: pre-treatment sample, taken before nivolumab and TIL therapy. Sequencing used immunoSEQ v3. Measured with immunoSEQ multiplex PCR; TCRdb has only the in-frame clones, and not every one. The table has more than 50,000 clones, around 90% seen once. Here the sequenced sample was blood, taken at baseline. The receptors were sampled from a person aged 25-85 years with non-small cell lung cancer.

This chain's CDR3 is CAWSDRVANYGYTF. DNA for the CDR3: TGTGCCTGGAGTGACAGGGTCGCTAACTATGGCTACACCTTC. This rearrangement joins TRBV30 to TRBJ1-2; D is perhaps TRBD1 (6 bases). V was cut by 1 base and J by 0 bases, with 9 bases left in between. The CDR3 contains 14 residues. Germline V gives CDR1 GTSNPN, CDR2 SVGIG (reference sequence).

Turning to this clone: An end of the junction differs from the germline gene, which may be a read error. The CDR3 loop reads CASREDRGYGYTF. The CDR3 DNA sequence: TGTGCCAGCAGGGAAGACAGGGGCTATGGCTACACCTTC. The chain recombines TRBV6-1 with TRBJ1-2, with TRBD1 matching 8 bases. Germline V CDR1 and CDR2: MNHNS, SASEGT. This CDR3 has 13 amino acids.

This chain connects TRBV27 to TRBJ2-3; TRBD2 matches 10 bases. The V gene's germline CDR1 is MNHEY and CDR2 SMNVEV (reference sequence). The CDR3 loop spans 15 amino acids. Unmatched junction bases numbered 4, after V lost 3 bases and J lost 4 bases. This CDR3 reads CASSFLAGDPDTQYF. The CDR3 DNA follows: TGTGCCAGCAGTTTCCTAGCGGGAGACCCAGATACGCAGTATTTT.

The chain uses TRBV5-1 and TRBJ2-3; tentatively, D is TRBD2 (6 bases). Germline V gene sequence: CDR1 SGHRS, CDR2 YFSETQ. This CDR3 has 14 amino acids. The V and J ends lost 6 bases and 2 bases respectively, with 13 bases between them. CDR3 loop: CASNLGGFTDTQYF. In nucleotides, the CDR3 is TGCGCCAGCAACCTCGGGGGTTTCACAGATACGCAGTATTTT.

V gene TRBV5-1 combines with J gene TRBJ2-5; TRBD1 agrees at 9 bases. V trimming: 4 bases; J trimming: 3 bases; junction bases outside the gene matches: 4. The germline gives CDR1 SGHRS, CDR2 YFSETQ. The CDR3 is 14 amino acids. CDR3 DNA sequence: TGCGCCAGCAGCGGCGGACAGGGGAAAGAGACCCAGTACTTC. This translates into CASSGGQGKETQYF.

The V and J genes are TRBV30 and TRBJ1-1; the D gene is possibly TRBD1 (5 bases). Looked up from germline, CDR1 is GTSNPN and CDR2 is SVGIG (reference sequence). The germline V and J ends were trimmed by 3 bases and 4 bases, with 12 bases remaining between them. The CDR3 runs to 13 residues. The CDR3, as DNA: TGTGCCTGGAGCCGACAGTTGGGCACTGAAGCTTTCTTT. It specifies CAWSRQLGTEAFF.

This chain links TRBV10-3 with TRBJ2-6, with TRBD2 as a possible D gene (6 bases). The CDR3 loop spans 15 amino acids. V lost 7 bases to trimming and J lost 0 bases, with 10 bases between them. CDR1 is ENHRY and CDR2 is SYGVKD in the germline V gene. This CDR3 is CAITSGGSGANVLTF. CDR3 nucleotide sequence: TGTGCCATCACTTCCGGGGGCTCTGGGGCCAACGTCCTGACTTTC.

The gene calls are TRBV9 and TRBJ1-2, with D uncertain. Germline V lookup: CDR1 SGDLS, CDR2 YYNGEE. Trimming cost V 3 bases and J 5 bases, with 11 bases left between them. The CDR3 is 13 amino acids. Here the CDR3 reads CASSERAGYGYTF. Here the CDR3 DNA reads TGTGCCAGCAGCGAGAGGGCGGGTTATGGCTACACCTTC.